The 30 T cell receptor beta chains presented below share a single source sample, sequenced in a study of radiotherapy plus CTLA-4 blockade in lung cancer. Profiling relied on immunoSEQ multiplex PCR, and the TCRdb table lists in-frame clones only, not all of them. Here the sample spans 65,000 to 85,000 clones, just under 75% being singletons. The specimen was peripheral blood, collected from a patient treated with radiotherapy plus ipilimumab. Receptor source: a human donor with non-small cell lung cancer whose response to radiotherapy plus ipilimumab could not be evaluated.

V is TRBV28 and J is TRBJ1-2; 8 nucleotides match TRBD1. J was trimmed by 8 bases and V by 4 bases; bases with no gene match: 3. CDR1 and CDR2 (germline): MDHEN, SYDVKM. CDR3 length: 12 residues. The CDR3 reads CASSSGQVGYTF. The CDR3 nucleotides are TGTGCCAGCAGTTCGGGACAGGTGGGCTACACCTTC.

This clone was observed a few times. V gene TRBV25-1 combines with J gene TRBJ2-5; D remains unclear. V lost 6 bases, J lost 3 bases, and 11 bases lay in between. Looked up from germline, CDR1 is MGHDK and CDR2 is SYGVNS. This CDR3 is built from 13 residues. The CDR3 region has the DNA TGTGCCAGCAGCGAGCCAGGTGAAGAGACCCAGTACTTC. This sequence encodes CASSEPGEETQYF.

This clone was found a few times. The V gene is TRBV9, the J gene TRBJ1-1; maybe TRBD1 (5 bases). V lost 3 bases to trimming and J lost 0 bases, with 9 bases between them. Germline CDR1 and CDR2: SGDLS and YYNGEE. This CDR3 region has 14 residues. The CDR3 DNA follows: TGTGCCAGCAGCGCCCTGGACATGAACACTGAAGCTTTCTTT. Protein sequence: CASSALDMNTEAFF.

The chain is built from TRBV5-6 and TRBJ2-7; 7 bases map to TRBD2. V gave up 0 bases and J gave up 3 bases; unmatched junction bases: 12. The CDR3 is made up of 17 amino acids. Germline CDR1 SGHDT, CDR2 YYEEEE. CDR3 amino acids: CASSLVSVRGINYEQYF. The DNA of the CDR3 is TGTGCCAGCAGCTTGGTGTCCGTGCGGGGGATAAACTACGAGCAGTACTTC.

The rearrangement joins TRBV5-1 to TRBJ1-5; D is perhaps TRBD1 (5 bases). The CDR3 is made up of 15 amino acids. Trimming stripped 0 bases from V and 5 bases from J, with 12 bases between. CDR1 is SGHRS and CDR2 is YFSETQ in the germline V gene. As DNA, the CDR3 is TGCGCCAGCAGCTTGGATGTGGGGGGAGATCAGCCCCAGCATTTT. Translated: CASSLDVGGDQPQHF.

This sequence joins TRBV5-1 and TRBJ2-6; 11 bases are shared with TRBD2. CDR1 is SGHRS and CDR2 is YFSETQ in the germline V gene. Trimming removed 6 bases from V and 0 bases from J; junction bases left unmatched: 8. The CDR3 runs to 18 residues. The CDR3 DNA reads TGCGCCAGCACTCGGATGACTAGCGGGATCTCTGGGGCCAACGTCCTGACTTTC. It yields the protein CASTRMTSGISGANVLTF. Supplemented by reference TRBV5-1 and TRBJ2-6, the full variable domain reads KAGVTQTPRYLIKTRGQQVTLSCSPISGHRSVSWYQQTPGQGLQFLFEYFSETQRNKGNFPGRFSGRQFSNSRSEMNVSTLELGDSALYLCASTRMTSGISGANVLTFGAGSRLTVL.

Remarks on this clone: The junction and the germline gene differ at one end; a read error may be behind it. V and J are TRBV10-1 and TRBJ2-2; 7 bases match TRBD1. Germline lookup yields CDR1 WNHNN and CDR2 SYGVQD (reference sequence). The CDR3 is 13 amino acids. As DNA, the CDR3 is TGCGCCAGCAGCTTCGACAGGGCCCGGGGAGCTGTTTTT. This sequence encodes CASSFDRARGAVF.

CDR3: CASGDSSYEQYF. For the CDR3, the DNA is TGTGCCAGCGGGGACAGCTCCTACGAGCAGTACTTC. The V call is TRBV13, the J call TRBJ2-7, with 7 bases matching TRBD1. Germline assignment: CDR1 PRHDT and CDR2 FYEKMQ (reference sequence). Trimming took 8 bases from V and 0 from J; bases not matched to a gene: 1. The CDR3 loop spans 12 amino acids.

The J gene is TRBJ2-3, the V gene TRBV19, with 9 nucleotides matching TRBD1. Trimming removed 5 bases from V and 2 bases from J; junction bases left unmatched: 8. CDR3 length equals 16 residues. Germline V gives CDR1 LNHDA, CDR2 SQIVND (reference sequence). DNA of the CDR3: TGTGCCAGTAGTCGTATCCGGGACAGGGTCACAGATACGCAGTATTTT. Protein: CASSRIRDRVTDTQYF.

The chain links TRBV27 to TRBJ1-1, with a weak D call TRBD1 (5 bases). This CDR3 region has 16 residues. Germline V CDR1 and CDR2: MNHEY, SMNVEV (reference sequence). Between the trimmed V and J ends, which lost 5 bases and 6 bases, there was a span of 22 bases. The CDR3 DNA is TGTGCCAGCAGTAGGGGAGGGCAGGGAATATGGGCTGAAGCTTTCTTT. Amino acid sequence: CASSRGGQGIWAEAFF.

This clone was recorded a few times. This chain uses TRBV10-3 with TRBJ1-4; 7 bases agree with TRBD1. From germline, CDR1 is ENHRY and CDR2 SYGVKD. The CDR3 has 13 amino acids. The V segment lost 3 bases and the J segment 10 bases; nucleotides outside the gene matches: 5. CDR3 DNA: TGTGCCATCAGTGACGGGGACAGTGGAAAACTGTTTTTT. It codes for CAISDGDSGKLFF.

This chain links TRBV2 with TRBJ1-1; D ambiguous. CDR3 length equals 14 residues. Trimming stripped 1 base from V and 2 bases from J, with 8 bases between. Germline V gene data show CDR1 as SNHLY and CDR2 as FYNNEI. The CDR3 DNA is TGTGCCAGCAGTGAAGGAGGGTTTAACACTGAAGCTTTCTTT. Translation gives CASSEGGFNTEAFF.

Many counts were recorded for this clone. The chain combines TRBV6-6 with TRBJ2-2; D is possibly TRBD1 (7 bases). CDR1 and CDR2 from the germline V gene are MNHNY and SVGAGI (reference sequence). V dropped 0 bases and J dropped 8 bases, with 13 bases sitting between them. The CDR3 covers 15 residues. The CDR3 here is CASSYSGQRAGELFF. For the CDR3, the DNA is TGTGCCAGCAGTTACTCGGGACAGCGGGCTGGGGAGCTGTTTTTT.

The chain has TRBV5-8 and TRBJ2-1, with D possibly matching TRBD2 (6 bases). Per germline, CDR1 SGHTS and CDR2 YDEGEE. This CDR3 comprises 13 residues. Trimming removed 5 bases at V and 14 bases at J, with 20 bases between. CDR3: CASRRRALHLEFF. The CDR3 DNA sequence: TGTGCCAGCAGGAGGAGGGCCCTCCACCTAGAGTTCTTC.

This clone showed up just once. The chain uses TRBV7-2 and TRBJ2-5, with 11 bases matching TRBD1. The DNA end is more similar to TRBJ2-7, so the J call may be wrong. CDR1 and CDR2 (germline): SGHTA, FQGNSA. The CDR3 has 14 residues. DNA for the CDR3: TGTGCCAGCAGCTACACGGGACAGGGGGTCGAGCAGTACTTC. It is translated as CASSYTGQGVEQYF.

This clone was counted a single time. The DNA for the CDR3 is TGTGCCAGCAGCGGGGAGCGGGGACAGTTCTTC. Its protein is CASSGERGQFF. The chain uses TRBV11-2 and TRBJ2-1, with 7 bases fitting TRBD2. This CDR3 is 11 amino acids long. CDR1 and CDR2 (germline): SGHAT, FQNNGV. The trim removed 5 bases at V and 13 bases at J, leaving 5 bases unmatched.

Only one count was recorded for this clone. The V and J genes are TRBV19 and TRBJ1-6; no clear D. With 7 bases removed from V and 5 bases from J, the gap between germline ends came to 15 bases. The CDR3 has 15 residues. Germline V gene lookup returns CDR1 LNHDA and CDR2 SQIVND (reference sequence). The DNA of the CDR3 is TGTGCCAGTAATAGCGCGAAGTCTGATAATTCACCCCTCCACTTT. Encoded protein: CASNSAKSDNSPLHF. Filled out from reference TRBV19 and TRBJ1-6, the complete variable domain reads DGGITQSPKYLFRKEGQNVTLSCEQNLNHDAMYWYRQDPGQGLRLIYYSQIVNDFQKGDIAEGYSVSREKKESFPLTVTSAQKNPTAFYLCASNSAKSDNSPLHFGNGTRLTVT.

This rearrangement joins TRBV15 to TRBJ2-2; 11 nucleotides align to TRBD1. From germline, CDR1 is LNHNV and CDR2 YYDKDF (reference sequence). The CDR3 is 16 residues long. Trimming removed 5 bases from V and 3 bases from J; junction bases left unmatched: 5. Here the CDR3 reads CATSRTGGVYTGELFF. The CDR3 DNA reads as TGTGCCACCAGCCGGACAGGGGGCGTCTACACCGGGGAGCTGTTTTTT. Full variable domain (rest looked up from reference TRBV15 and TRBJ2-2): DAMVIQNPRYQVTQFGKPVTLSCSQTLNHNVMYWYQQKSSQAPKLLFHYYDKDFNNEADTPDNFQSRRPNTSFCFLDIRSPGLGDTAMYLCATSRTGGVYTGELFFGEGSRLTVL.

The rearrangement joins TRBV11-3 to TRBJ1-2; no clear D. The CDR3 consists of 15 residues. Looked up from germline, CDR1 is SGHNT and CDR2 is YENEEA. The V and J ends lost 4 bases and 6 bases respectively, with 18 bases between them. CDR3 residues: CASSSRTGFRDGYTF. In DNA, the CDR3 is TGTGCCAGCAGCTCCAGGACGGGGTTTAGGGATGGCTACACCTTC.

This clone was picked up a small number of times. The V gene is TRBV7-9, the J gene TRBJ1-2; possibly TRBD1 for D (5 bases). V was trimmed by 5 bases and J by 5 bases, leaving 12 bases between them. This CDR3 spans 13 amino acids. CDR1 is SEHNR and CDR2 is FQNEAQ in the germline V gene (reference sequence). The CDR3 DNA is TGTGCCAGCAGCCAGGGCGGTTTTTATGGCTACACCTTC. It codes for CASSQGGFYGYTF.

This clone was detected only once. The chain links TRBV30 to TRBJ1-2; TRBD1 matches at 7 bases. CDR3 length: 13 residues. Trimming removed 1 base from V and 4 bases from J; junction bases left unmatched: 3. Germline V CDR1 and CDR2: GTSNPN, SVGIG (reference sequence). CDR3 DNA: TGTGCCTGGAGTGCAGGGGGAGGCTATGGCTACACCTTC. This sequence encodes CAWSAGGGYGYTF.

V usage is TRBV7-9 and J usage is TRBJ2-3; no definite D call. CDR3 length: 12 residues. Germline values: CDR1 SEHNR, CDR2 FQNEAQ (reference sequence). V was shortened by 4 bases and J by 5 bases, with 7 bases between the two germline ends. The CDR3 reads CASSSPRDTQYF. The CDR3 nucleotides are TGTGCCAGCAGCTCCCCTAGAGATACGCAGTATTTT.

CDR3 residues: CASSLGRGGAKNIQYF. The CDR3 DNA follows: TGTGCCAGCAGCTTAGGCCGGGGGGGCGCCAAAAACATTCAGTACTTC. This sequence joins TRBV7-2 and TRBJ2-4; TRBD2 matches at 8 bases. After removal of 1 base from V and 1 base from J, the junction contained 3 bases not matched to a gene. Germline-derived CDR1 and CDR2 are SGHTA and FQGNSA. This CDR3 is 16 amino acids long.

A note on this clone: Within the sample, other DNA sequences also encode this same CDR3. The chain employs TRBV5-1 and TRBJ1-1, with a possible D match to TRBD1 (5 bases). The CDR3 is 15 amino acids. Trimming took off 4 bases at V and 0 bases at J, with 13 bases between the two ends. CDR1 and CDR2 from the germline V gene are SGHRS and YFSETQ. The CDR3 sequence is CASSLRRGLNTEAFF. The CDR3 bases are TGCGCCAGCAGCCTGAGGCGGGGGTTGAACACTGAAGCTTTCTTT.

The chain uses TRBV10-1 and TRBJ2-7; 8 bases agree with TRBD2. The CDR3 is made up of 14 amino acids. V lost 5 bases to trimming and J lost 5 bases; unmatched junction nucleotides: 8. CDR1 WNHNN and CDR2 SYGVQD come from the germline V gene (reference sequence). CDR3 loop: CASSLTGTRNEQYF. The CDR3 region has the DNA TGCGCCAGCAGTTTGACCGGGACTAGAAACGAGCAGTACTTC.

This clone has just a few counts. The V and J genes are TRBV5-8 and TRBJ2-3; perhaps TRBD2 as D (6 bases). CDR1 and CDR2 (germline): SGHTS, YDEGEE. This CDR3 spans 15 amino acids. Deletions cut 0 bases from V and 2 bases from J, with 10 bases between. CDR3 amino acids: CASSLVPGVTDTQYF. CDR3 bases: TGTGCCAGCAGCTTGGTTCCGGGGGTCACAGATACGCAGTATTTT.

This clone has a handful of counts. The rearrangement uses TRBV30 and TRBJ2-3; the D gene is possibly TRBD1 (5 bases). The CDR3 has 12 residues. CDR1 is GTSNPN and CDR2 is SVGIG in the germline V gene (reference sequence). V was shortened by 5 bases and J by 6 bases, with 12 bases between the two germline ends. CDR3 bases: TGTGCCTGGGACAGCCACGCGGATACGCAGTATTTT. It codes for CAWDSHADTQYF.

The rearrangement links TRBV6-1 to TRBJ1-1; 7 nucleotides match TRBD1. The germline CDR1 and CDR2 sequences are MNHNS and SASEGT. This CDR3 comprises 16 residues. J was trimmed by 2 bases and V by 2 bases; bases with no gene match: 8. The chain's CDR3 is CASSELGGRGNTEAFF. CDR3 nucleotides: TGTGCCAGCAGTGAACTAGGGGGCAGGGGTAACACTGAAGCTTTCTTT.

V is TRBV6-5 and J is TRBJ2-2, with a weak D call TRBD2 (6 bases). CDR3 length: 14 residues. The germline gives CDR1 MNHEY, CDR2 SVGAGI. The V gene lost 2 bases and the J gene lost 4 bases, with 8 bases spanning the gap. CDR3 sequence: CASSYLGGTGELFF. The CDR3 DNA is TGTGCCAGCAGTTACCTCGGGGGCACCGGGGAGCTGTTTTTT.

The V gene is TRBV6-5, the J gene TRBJ1-1; D call uncertain. Between the trimmed V and J ends, which lost 0 bases and 10 bases, there was a span of 6 bases. There are 11 residues in the CDR3. CDR1 is MNHEY, CDR2 SVGAGI, per germline. The DNA for the CDR3 is TGTGCCAGCAGTTACTCCGCGGCAGCTTTCTTT. It encodes CASSYSAAAFF.